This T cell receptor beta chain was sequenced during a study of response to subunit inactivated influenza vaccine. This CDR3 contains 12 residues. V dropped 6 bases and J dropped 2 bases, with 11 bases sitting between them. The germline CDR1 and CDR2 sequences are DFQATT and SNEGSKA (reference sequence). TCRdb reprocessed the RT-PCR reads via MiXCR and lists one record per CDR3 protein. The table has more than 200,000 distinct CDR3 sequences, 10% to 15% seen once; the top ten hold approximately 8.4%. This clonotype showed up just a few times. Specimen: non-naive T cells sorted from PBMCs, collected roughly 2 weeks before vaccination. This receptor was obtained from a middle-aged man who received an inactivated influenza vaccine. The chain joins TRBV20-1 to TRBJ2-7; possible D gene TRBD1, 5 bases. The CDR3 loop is CSAKPQAYEQYF. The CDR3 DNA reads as TGCAGTGCGAAACCACAGGCCTACGAGCAGTACTTC.